Below, 21 T cell receptor beta chains from the same sample are listed, as sequenced in a study of OX40 agonist ivuxolimab in advanced cancers. Libraries were built with the immunoSEQ multiplex PCR assay. Entries here come from immuneACCESS through TCRdb and include only in-frame sequences with V and J called. Some clones fail to appear in such tables; in the studies checked, an unresolved V gene covers under half of the shortfall, and the cause of the remainder is unknown. In this sample the table shows 40,000 to 45,000 clones, about 90% of which occur a single time. The ten largest clones take up about 15% of the sample. Specimen: CD4+ or CD8+ T cells sorted from blood, collected in a trial of the OX40 agonist ivuxolimab. These receptors were collected from an adult with an advanced solid tumor such as melanoma, head and neck, liver or kidney cancer.

This clone was recorded a few times. V is TRBV6-5 and J is TRBJ2-7; unclear D gene. Germline CDR1 and CDR2: MNHEY and SVGAGI. The CDR3 contains 12 residues. Trimming took 6 bases from V and 1 from J, leaving 7 bases between them. This CDR3 is CASRFGSYEQYF. The CDR3 bases are TGTGCCAGCAGATTCGGATCCTACGAGCAGTACTTC.

This clone was observed once. Here the CDR3 reads CASSPPMGEAFF. The CDR3 nucleotides read TGTGCCAGCAGCCCGCCGATGGGTGAAGCTTTCTTT. V is TRBV13 and J is TRBJ1-1, with no clear D. CDR1 and CDR2 (germline): PRHDT, FYEKMQ (reference sequence). Trimming pared 5 bases from V and 7 bases from J, leaving 11 bases between. The CDR3 sequence is 12 residues long.

The chain has TRBV4-3 and TRBJ2-3, with D unresolved. CDR1 LGHNA and CDR2 YSLEER come from the germline V gene. Deletions cut 4 bases from V and 6 bases from J, with 11 bases between. The CDR3 is 13 residues long. The DNA of the CDR3 is TGCGCCAGCAGCCCAGCCCGGCCCGATACGCAGTATTTT. Translating it yields CASSPARPDTQYF.

This chain connects TRBV9 to TRBJ2-1, with 7 nucleotides matching TRBD1. The CDR3 runs 15 residues. CDR1 is SGDLS, CDR2 YYNGEE, per germline. The V gene end was trimmed by 4 bases and the J gene end by 7 bases; junction bases not matched to a gene: 11. CDR3 sequence (DNA): TGTGCCAGCAGCATCGAGACAGGGAAAGGAAATGAGCAGTTCTTC. It specifies CASSIETGKGNEQFF. Looking up the rest from reference TRBV9 and TRBJ2-1 gives the full variable domain: DSGVTQTPKHLITATGQRVTLRCSPRSGDLSVYWYQQSLDQGLQFLIQYYNGEERAKGNILERFSAQQFPDLHSELNLSSLELGDSALYFCASSIETGKGNEQFFGPGTRLTVL.

The chain carries TRBV29-1 and TRBJ1-2; D call uncertain. The CDR3 is 13 amino acids. V lost 0 bases and J lost 5, with 10 bases in between. Germline CDR1 reads SQVTM; CDR2 reads ANQGSEA. The CDR3 is CSVEESSEYGYTF. The DNA of the CDR3 is TGCAGCGTTGAAGAAAGTTCGGAGTATGGCTACACCTTC.

The sample holds a few counts of this clone. The V and J genes are TRBV15 and TRBJ1-1, with D unresolved. Trimming pared 4 bases from V and 1 base from J, leaving 7 bases between. The CDR3 is 13 amino acids. Germline V gene data show CDR1 as LNHNV and CDR2 as YYDKDF (reference sequence). CDR3: CATSNSENTEAFF. CDR3 sequence (DNA): TGTGCCACCAGCAACAGTGAGAACACTGAAGCTTTCTTT.

V gene TRBV25-1 combines with J gene TRBJ1-2, with no clear D. Trimming took off 1 base at V and 5 bases at J, with 11 bases between the two ends. The CDR3 sequence is 14 residues long. Germline V CDR1 and CDR2: MGHDK, SYGVNS. This CDR3 reads CASSEFNLGYGYTF. The CDR3 coding sequence is TGTGCCAGCAGTGAATTTAATCTAGGGTATGGCTACACCTTC.

The chain is built from TRBV29-1 and TRBJ2-7; the D gene could be TRBD1 or TRBD2 (5 bases each). V was pared by 4 bases and J by 0 bases, with 10 bases between. The CDR3 has 13 residues. CDR1 and CDR2 from the germline V gene are SQVTM and ANQGSEA. The CDR3 is CSVAGGSSYEQYF. CDR3 coding DNA: TGCAGCGTTGCTGGGGGTAGCTCCTACGAGCAGTACTTC.

The chain is built from TRBV28 and TRBJ2-1, with 16 positions matching TRBD2. The CDR3 spans 18 residues. Germline V CDR1 and CDR2: MDHEN, SYDVKM. The trim removed 2 bases at V and 10 bases at J, leaving 11 bases unmatched. This CDR3 is CASSLNLGTSGRGWEQFF. In DNA, the CDR3 is TGTGCCAGCAGTTTAAATTTGGGGACTAGCGGGAGGGGATGGGAGCAGTTCTTC.

The chain uses TRBV30 and TRBJ2-7; TRBD2 matches 11 bases. The CDR3 spans 15 residues. Trimming cost V 2 bases and J 2 bases; bases outside gene matches: 5. Germline values: CDR1 GTSNPN, CDR2 SVGIG (reference sequence). CDR3 nucleotide sequence: TGTGCCTGGAGTCCTAGCGGGAGGCTAGCCTACGAGCAGTACTTC. Amino acids: CAWSPSGRLAYEQYF. The variable domain in full, with the rest retrieved from reference TRBV30 and TRBJ2-7, is SQTIHQWPATLVQPVGSPLSLECTVEGTSNPNLYWYRQAAGRGLQLLFYSVGIGQISSEVPQNLSASRPQDRQFILSSKKLLLSDSGFYLCAWSPSGRLAYEQYFGPGTRLTVT.

The chain joins TRBV5-5 to TRBJ2-2; D may be TRBD2 (5 bases). The V and J ends lost 4 bases and 3 bases respectively, with 16 bases between them. CDR1 is SGHKS, CDR2 YYEKEE, per germline (reference sequence). This CDR3 region has 16 residues. Here the CDR3 reads CASSRLAGIDTGELFF. The CDR3 coding sequence is TGTGCCAGCAGCCGATTAGCCGGGATCGACACCGGGGAGCTGTTTTTT.

The chain is built from TRBV20-1 and TRBJ1-1; D remains unclear. Germline V gene sequence: CDR1 DFQATT, CDR2 SNEGSKA (reference sequence). Trimming left V 1 base short and J 6 bases short, with 6 bases between. The CDR3 has 11 amino acids. The CDR3 region has the DNA TGCAGTGCTAGAGTCGAGGCTGAAGCTTTCTTT. Its translation: CSARVEAEAFF.

As DNA, the CDR3 is TGCGCCAGCAGCTTCGGCGGGAGGGAGCCCACAGATACGCAGTATTTT. This encodes CASSFGGREPTDTQYF. The rearrangement joins TRBV5-1 to TRBJ2-3, with 9 bases identical to TRBD2. CDR1 is SGHRS, CDR2 YFSETQ, per germline. J gave up 2 bases and V 2 bases, and 6 bases lay outside the gene matches. This CDR3 region has 16 residues.

V gene TRBV7-6 combines with J gene TRBJ2-6; D is perhaps TRBD2 (6 bases). The CDR3 totals 19 residues. Germline values: CDR1 SGHVS, CDR2 FNYEAQ. Trimming left V 0 bases short and J 0 bases short, with 15 bases between. The CDR3 nucleotides are TGTGCCAGCAGCTTAGCGTATCCTAGCGAGATCTCTGGGGCCAACGTCCTGACTTTC. Translation: CASSLAYPSEISGANVLTF.

The chain uses TRBV27 and TRBJ1-2; TRBD1 might be the D (5 bases). Germline V gene data show CDR1 as MNHEY and CDR2 as SMNVEV (reference sequence). CDR3 length equals 15 residues. Trimming stripped 8 bases from V and 1 base from J, with 17 bases between. CDR3 amino acids: CASGGGGRLNYGYTF. The CDR3 DNA follows: TGTGCCAGCGGTGGTGGGGGACGGCTTAACTATGGCTACACCTTC.

The genes are TRBV28 and TRBJ1-6; 8 bases align to TRBD1. Per the germline V gene, CDR1 is MDHEN and CDR2 is SYDVKM. This CDR3 has 15 residues. Losses at the gene ends were 4 bases for V and 7 bases for J; bases not matched to a gene: 6. CDR3 sequence (DNA): TGTGCCAGCAGTTCCTCGGCAGGGGGCAATTCACCCCTCCACTTT. This translates into CASSSSAGGNSPLHF. Full variable domain (remainder filled in from reference TRBV28 and TRBJ1-6): DVKVTQSSRYLVKRTGEKVFLECVQDMDHENMFWYRQDPGLGLRLIYFSYDVKMKEKGDIPEGYSVSREKKERFSLILESASTNQTSMYLCASSSSAGGNSPLHFGNGTRLTVT.

CDR3 nucleotides: TGTGCCAGCAGTGCCGGTACAGGGGCCTACGAGCAGTACTTC. It translates to CASSAGTGAYEQYF. The chain uses TRBV6-5 and TRBJ2-7; TRBD1 matches 7 bases. Trimming at V came to 5 bases and at J to 2 bases, leaving 6 bases not matched to a gene. The CDR3 consists of 14 residues. Germline CDR1 is MNHEY and CDR2 is SVGAGI.

This rearrangement joins TRBV5-5 to TRBJ2-7; D gene ambiguous. Per the germline V gene, CDR1 is SGHKS and CDR2 is YYEKEE (reference sequence). CDR3 length: 11 amino acids. V was clipped by 4 bases and J by 6 bases, with 8 bases between them. Written as DNA, the CDR3 is TGTGCCAGCAGCGCCGGGTTCGAGCAGTACTTC. Amino acids: CASSAGFEQYF. The variable domain in full, with the rest retrieved from reference TRBV5-5 and TRBJ2-7, is DAGVTQSPTHLIKTRGQQVTLRCSPISGHKSVSWYQQVLGQGPQFIFQYYEKEERGRGNFPDRFSARQFPNYSSELNVNALLLGDSALYLCASSAGFEQYFGPGTRLTVT.

The chain employs TRBV2 and TRBJ2-5, with D perhaps matching TRBD2 (5 bases). Germline V gene lookup returns CDR1 SNHLY and CDR2 FYNNEI. V lost 4 bases to trimming and J lost 5 bases, with 11 bases between them. This CDR3 has 13 residues. CDR3 loop: CASSVSGLETQYF. DNA for the CDR3: TGTGCCAGCAGTGTCTCGGGGTTGGAGACCCAGTACTTC.

The chain is built from TRBV13 and TRBJ2-7; D unclear. V gave up 2 bases and J gave up 2 bases, with 10 bases separating them. Per germline, CDR1 PRHDT and CDR2 FYEKMQ (reference sequence). The CDR3 runs 14 residues. The CDR3 loop reads CASSLQGFAYEQYF. As DNA, the CDR3 is TGTGCCAGCAGCTTACAAGGTTTCGCCTACGAGCAGTACTTC.

The chain joins TRBV6-1 to TRBJ1-1, with D unresolved. CDR1 is MNHNS, CDR2 SASEGT, per germline. V lost 5 bases and J lost 10, with 14 bases in between. The CDR3 sequence is 12 residues long. Here the CDR3 DNA reads TGTGCCAGCAGTTATGAGGGATTTGGAGCTTTCTTT. This codes for CASSYEGFGAFF.